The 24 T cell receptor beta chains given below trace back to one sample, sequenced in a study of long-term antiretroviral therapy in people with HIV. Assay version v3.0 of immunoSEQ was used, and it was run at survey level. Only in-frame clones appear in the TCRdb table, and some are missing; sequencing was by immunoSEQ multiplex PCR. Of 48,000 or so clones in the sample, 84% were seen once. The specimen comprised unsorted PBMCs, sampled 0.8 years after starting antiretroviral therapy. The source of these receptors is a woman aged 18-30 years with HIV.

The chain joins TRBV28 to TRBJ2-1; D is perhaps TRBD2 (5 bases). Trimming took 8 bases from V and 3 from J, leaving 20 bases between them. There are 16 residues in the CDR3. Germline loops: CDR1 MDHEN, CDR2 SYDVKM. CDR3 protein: CASALHAEEIYNEQFF. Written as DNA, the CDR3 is TGTGCCAGCGCTCTTCATGCGGAGGAAATCTACAATGAGCAGTTCTTC. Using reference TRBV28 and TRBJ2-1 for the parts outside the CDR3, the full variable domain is DVKVTQSSRYLVKRTGEKVFLECVQDMDHENMFWYRQDPGLGLRLIYFSYDVKMKEKGDIPEGYSVSREKKERFSLILESASTNQTSMYLCASALHAEEIYNEQFFGPGTRLTVL.

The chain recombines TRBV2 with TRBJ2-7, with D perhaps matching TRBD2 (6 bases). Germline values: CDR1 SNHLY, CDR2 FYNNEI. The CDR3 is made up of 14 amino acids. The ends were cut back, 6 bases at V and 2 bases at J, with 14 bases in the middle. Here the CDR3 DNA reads TGTGCCAGCAGGGGGATAGCGGCAACCTACGAGCAGTACTTC. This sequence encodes CASRGIAATYEQYF.

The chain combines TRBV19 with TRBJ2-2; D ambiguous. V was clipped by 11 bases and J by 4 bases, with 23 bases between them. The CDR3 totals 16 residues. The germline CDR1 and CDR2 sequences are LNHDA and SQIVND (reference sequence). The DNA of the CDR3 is TGTGCCTCTAGGAGCCCCCGGGCCCGTCTCACCGGGGAGCTGTTTTTT. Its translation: CASRSPRARLTGELFF. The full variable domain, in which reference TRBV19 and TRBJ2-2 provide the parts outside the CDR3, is DGGITQSPKYLFRKEGQNVTLSCEQNLNHDAMYWYRQDPGQGLRLIYYSQIVNDFQKGDIAEGYSVSREKKESFPLTVTSAQKNPTAFYLCASRSPRARLTGELFFGEGSRLTVL.

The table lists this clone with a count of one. Here the CDR3 reads CASSLPAGGPSYEQYF. For the CDR3, the DNA is TGTGCCAGCAGCTTGCCAGCGGGAGGGCCGTCCTACGAGCAGTACTTC. The chain uses TRBV5-6 and TRBJ2-7; 10 bases are a match to TRBD2. Germline V gives CDR1 SGHDT, CDR2 YYEEEE. Trimming at V came to 1 base and at J to 1 base, leaving 5 bases not matched to a gene. The CDR3 sequence is 16 residues long. Combining the CDR3 with reference TRBV5-6 and TRBJ2-7 gives the whole variable domain DAGVTQSPTHLIKTRGQQVTLRCSPKSGHDTVSWYQQALGQGPQFIFQYYEEEERQRGNFPDRFSGHQFPNYSSELNVNALLLGDSALYLCASSLPAGGPSYEQYFGPGTRLTVT.

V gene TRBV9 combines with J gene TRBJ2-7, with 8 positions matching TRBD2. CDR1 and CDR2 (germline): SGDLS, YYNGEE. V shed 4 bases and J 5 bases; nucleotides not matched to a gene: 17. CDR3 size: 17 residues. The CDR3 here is CASSPAGAGGPRDEQYF. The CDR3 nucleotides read TGTGCCAGCAGCCCAGCGGGTGCGGGAGGTCCCCGGGACGAGCAGTACTTC.

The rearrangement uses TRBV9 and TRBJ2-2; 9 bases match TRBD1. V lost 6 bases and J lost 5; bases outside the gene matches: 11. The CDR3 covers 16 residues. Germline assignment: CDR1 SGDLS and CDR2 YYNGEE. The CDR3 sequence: CASTLTPGQGTGELFF. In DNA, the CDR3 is TGTGCCAGCACTCTGACCCCGGGACAGGGTACCGGGGAGCTGTTTTTT.

CDR3 region: CASSSQGVGANVLTF. DNA for the CDR3: TGCGCCAGCAGCTCCCAGGGGGTTGGGGCCAACGTCCTGACTTTC. This sequence joins TRBV5-1 and TRBJ2-6, with 7 bases matching TRBD1. The germline gives CDR1 SGHRS, CDR2 YFSETQ. This CDR3 has 15 residues. Losses at the gene ends were 3 bases for V and 3 bases for J; bases not matched to a gene: 3.

CDR3 region: CASSLMLAEAFF. CDR3 coding DNA: TGTGCCAGCAGCTTAATGTTAGCTGAAGCTTTCTTT. This chain links TRBV7-3 with TRBJ1-1; D unclear. The CDR3 loop spans 12 amino acids. With 1 base removed from V and 6 bases from J, the gap between germline ends came to 6 bases. Germline lookup yields CDR1 SGHTA and CDR2 FQGTGA.

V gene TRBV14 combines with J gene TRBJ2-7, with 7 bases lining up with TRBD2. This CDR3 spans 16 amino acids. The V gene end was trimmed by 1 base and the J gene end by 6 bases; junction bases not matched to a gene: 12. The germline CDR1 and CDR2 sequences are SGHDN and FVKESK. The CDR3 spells CASSQGGGTRSGEQYF. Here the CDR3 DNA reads TGTGCCAGCAGCCAAGGCGGGGGAACTAGAAGCGGCGAGCAGTACTTC.

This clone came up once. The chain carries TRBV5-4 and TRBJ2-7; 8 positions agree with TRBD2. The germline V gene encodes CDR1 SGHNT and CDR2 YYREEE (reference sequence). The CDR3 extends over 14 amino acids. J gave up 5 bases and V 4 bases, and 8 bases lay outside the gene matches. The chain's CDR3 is CASSPEGGRNEQYF. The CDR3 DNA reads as TGTGCCAGCAGCCCGGAGGGCGGGAGGAACGAGCAGTACTTC.

Here the CDR3 DNA reads TGTGCCAGCTCACCCAGAATCAACCGGGGGTACAATGAGCAGTTCTTC. Encoded protein: CASSPRINRGYNEQFF. This chain uses TRBV18 with TRBJ2-1; D is perhaps TRBD2 (6 bases). The CDR3 spans 16 residues. Between the trimmed V and J ends, which lost 3 bases and 4 bases, there was a span of 16 bases. Germline lookup yields CDR1 KGHSH and CDR2 LQKENI.

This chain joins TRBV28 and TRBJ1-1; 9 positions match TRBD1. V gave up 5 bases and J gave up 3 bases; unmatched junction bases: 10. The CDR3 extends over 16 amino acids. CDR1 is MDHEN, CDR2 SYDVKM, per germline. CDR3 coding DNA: TGTGCCAGCAGTCCCCCGGGGGGACAGGGATACACTGAAGCTTTCTTT. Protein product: CASSPPGGQGYTEAFF.

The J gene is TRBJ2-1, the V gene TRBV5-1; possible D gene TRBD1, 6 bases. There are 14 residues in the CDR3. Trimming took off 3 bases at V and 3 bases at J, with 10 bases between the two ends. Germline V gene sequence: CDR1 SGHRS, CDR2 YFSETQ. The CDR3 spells CASSSRQDYNEQFF. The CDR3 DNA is TGCGCCAGCAGCTCCCGACAGGACTACAATGAGCAGTTCTTC.

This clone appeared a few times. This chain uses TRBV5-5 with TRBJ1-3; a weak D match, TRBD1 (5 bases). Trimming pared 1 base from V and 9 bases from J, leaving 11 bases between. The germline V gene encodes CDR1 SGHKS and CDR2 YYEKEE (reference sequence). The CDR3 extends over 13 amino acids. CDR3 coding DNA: TGTGCCAGCAGCTTGTCGCGGGGGGGCACCATATATTTT. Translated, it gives CASSLSRGGTIYF.

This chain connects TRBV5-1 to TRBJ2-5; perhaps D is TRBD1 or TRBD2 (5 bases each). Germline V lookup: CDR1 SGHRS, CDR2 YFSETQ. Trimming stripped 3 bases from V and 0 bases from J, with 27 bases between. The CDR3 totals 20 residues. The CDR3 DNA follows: TGCGCCAGCAGCTATGACCGGGACCCAGGGTGGGCGGAGGACCAAGAGACCCAGTACTTC. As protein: CASSYDRDPGWAEDQETQYF.

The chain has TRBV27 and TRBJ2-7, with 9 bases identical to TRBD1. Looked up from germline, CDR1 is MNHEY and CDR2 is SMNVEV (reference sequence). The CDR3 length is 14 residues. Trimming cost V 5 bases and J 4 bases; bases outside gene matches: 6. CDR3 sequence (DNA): TGTGCCAGCAGTAGGGGGACAGGGTTGTACGAGCAGTACTTC. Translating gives CASSRGTGLYEQYF.

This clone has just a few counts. CDR3 sequence (DNA): TGTGCCAGCAGTGAATCTAGCGGGAGTCTAGATACGCAGTATTTT. It translates to CASSESSGSLDTQYF. The rearrangement uses TRBV6-4 and TRBJ2-3, with TRBD2 identical over 10 bases. V shed 3 bases and J 5 bases; nucleotides not matched to a gene: 5. CDR3 length equals 15 residues. CDR1 and CDR2 (germline): MRHNA, SNTAGT.

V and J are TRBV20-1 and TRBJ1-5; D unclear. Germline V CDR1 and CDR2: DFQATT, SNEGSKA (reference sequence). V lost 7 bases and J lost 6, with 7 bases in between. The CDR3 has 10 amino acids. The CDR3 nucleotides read TGCAGTGTCACGGGTCAGCCCCAGCATTTT. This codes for CSVTGQPQHF.

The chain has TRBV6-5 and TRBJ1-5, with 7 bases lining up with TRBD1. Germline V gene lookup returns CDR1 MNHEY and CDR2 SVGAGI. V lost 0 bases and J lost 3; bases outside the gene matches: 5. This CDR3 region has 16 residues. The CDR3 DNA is TGTGCCAGCAGTTACTCCGGGACAGCGTCCAATCAGCCCCAGCATTTT. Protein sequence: CASSYSGTASNQPQHF.

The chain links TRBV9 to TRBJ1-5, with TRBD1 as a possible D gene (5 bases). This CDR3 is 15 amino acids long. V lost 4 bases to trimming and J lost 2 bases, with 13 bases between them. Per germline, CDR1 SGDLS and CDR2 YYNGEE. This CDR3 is CASSLQGIGNQPQHF. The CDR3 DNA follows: TGTGCCAGCAGCCTTCAGGGAATCGGCAATCAGCCCCAGCATTTT.

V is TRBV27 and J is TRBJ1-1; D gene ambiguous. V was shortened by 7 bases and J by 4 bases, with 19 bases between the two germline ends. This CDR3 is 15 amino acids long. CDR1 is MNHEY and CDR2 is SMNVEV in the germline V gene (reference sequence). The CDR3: CASTPRPGTSTEAFF. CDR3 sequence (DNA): TGTGCCAGCACCCCCCGGCCGGGCACTAGCACTGAAGCTTTCTTT.

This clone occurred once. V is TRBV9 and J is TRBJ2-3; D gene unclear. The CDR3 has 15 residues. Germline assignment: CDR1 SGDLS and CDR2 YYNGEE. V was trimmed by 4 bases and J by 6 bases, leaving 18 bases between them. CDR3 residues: CASSTRPSKMDTQYF. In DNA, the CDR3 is TGTGCCAGCAGCACCCGGCCCAGCAAAATGGATACGCAGTATTTT.

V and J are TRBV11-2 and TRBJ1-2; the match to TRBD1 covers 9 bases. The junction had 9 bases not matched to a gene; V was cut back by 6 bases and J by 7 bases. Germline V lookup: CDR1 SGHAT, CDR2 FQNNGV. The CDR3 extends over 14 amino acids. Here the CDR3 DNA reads TGTGCCAGCAGTCCGGGACAGGGAGGCGGTGGCTACACCTTC. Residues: CASSPGQGGGGYTF. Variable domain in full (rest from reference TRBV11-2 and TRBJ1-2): EAGVAQSPRYKIIEKRQSVAFWCNPISGHATLYWYQQILGQGPKLLIQFQNNGVVDDSQLPKDRFSAERLKGVDSTLKIQPAKLEDSAVYLCASSPGQGGGGYTFGSGTRLTVV.

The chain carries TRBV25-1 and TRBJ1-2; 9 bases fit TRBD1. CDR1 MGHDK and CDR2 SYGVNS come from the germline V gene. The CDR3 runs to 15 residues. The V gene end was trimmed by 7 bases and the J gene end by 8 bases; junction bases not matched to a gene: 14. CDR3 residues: CASTSTPGQGRGYTF. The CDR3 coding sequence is TGTGCCAGCACCTCAACGCCGGGACAGGGCCGGGGCTACACCTTC.